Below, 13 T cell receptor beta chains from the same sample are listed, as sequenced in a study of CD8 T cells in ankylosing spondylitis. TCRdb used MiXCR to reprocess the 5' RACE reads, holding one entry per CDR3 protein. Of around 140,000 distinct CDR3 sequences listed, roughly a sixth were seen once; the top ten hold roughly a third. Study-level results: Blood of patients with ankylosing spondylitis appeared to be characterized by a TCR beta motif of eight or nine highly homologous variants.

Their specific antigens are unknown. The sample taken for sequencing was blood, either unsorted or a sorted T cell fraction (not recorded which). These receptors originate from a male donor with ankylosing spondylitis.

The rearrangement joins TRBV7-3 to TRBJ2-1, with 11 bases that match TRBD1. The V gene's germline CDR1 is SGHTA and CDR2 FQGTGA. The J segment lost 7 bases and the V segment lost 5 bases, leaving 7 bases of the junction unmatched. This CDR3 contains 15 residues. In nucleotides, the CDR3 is TGTGCCAGCAGCGCCCGGGACAGGGGGTTTAATGAGCAGTTCTTC. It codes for CASSARDRGFNEQFF.

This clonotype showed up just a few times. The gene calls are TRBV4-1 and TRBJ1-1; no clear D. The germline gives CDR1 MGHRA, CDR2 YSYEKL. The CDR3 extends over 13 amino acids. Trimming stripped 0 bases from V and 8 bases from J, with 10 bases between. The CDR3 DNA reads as TGCGCCAGCAGCCAAGAAATGAAAGAAGAAGCTTTCTTT. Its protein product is CASSQEMKEEAFF.

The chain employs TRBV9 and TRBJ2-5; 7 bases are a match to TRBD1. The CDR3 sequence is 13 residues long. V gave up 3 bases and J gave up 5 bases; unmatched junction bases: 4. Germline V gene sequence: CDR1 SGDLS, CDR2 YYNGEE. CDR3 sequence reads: CASSGQGGETQYF. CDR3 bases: TGTGCCAGCAGCGGACAGGGCGGGGAGACCCAGTACTTC.

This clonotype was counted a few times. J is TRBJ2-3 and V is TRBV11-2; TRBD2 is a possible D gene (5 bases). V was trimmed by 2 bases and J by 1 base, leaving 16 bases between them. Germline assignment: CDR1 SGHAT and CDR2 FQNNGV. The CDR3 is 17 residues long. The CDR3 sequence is CASSLSEREFGTDTQYF. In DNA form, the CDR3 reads TGTGCCAGCAGCTTATCAGAAAGGGAGTTTGGCACAGATACGCAGTATTTT. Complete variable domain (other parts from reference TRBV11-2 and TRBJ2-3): EAGVAQSPRYKIIEKRQSVAFWCNPISGHATLYWYQQILGQGPKLLIQFQNNGVVDDSQLPKDRFSAERLKGVDSTLKIQPAKLEDSAVYLCASSLSEREFGTDTQYFGPGTRLTVL.

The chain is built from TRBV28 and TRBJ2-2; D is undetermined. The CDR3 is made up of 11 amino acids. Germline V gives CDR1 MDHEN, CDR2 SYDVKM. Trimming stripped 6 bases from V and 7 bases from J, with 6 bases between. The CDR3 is CASSPRGELFF. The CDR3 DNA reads TGTGCCAGCAGCCCACGCGGGGAGCTGTTTTTT. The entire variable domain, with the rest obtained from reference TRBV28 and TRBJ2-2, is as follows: DVKVTQSSRYLVKRTGEKVFLECVQDMDHENMFWYRQDPGLGLRLIYFSYDVKMKEKGDIPEGYSVSREKKERFSLILESASTNQTSMYLCASSPRGELFFGEGSRLTVL.

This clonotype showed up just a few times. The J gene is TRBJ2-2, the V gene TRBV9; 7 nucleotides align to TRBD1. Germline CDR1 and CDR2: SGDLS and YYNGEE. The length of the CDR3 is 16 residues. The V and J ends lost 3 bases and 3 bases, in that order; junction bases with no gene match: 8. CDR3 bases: TGTGCCAGCAGCGGCTACCGGGACAGTCACACCGGGGAGCTGTTTTTT. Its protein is CASSGYRDSHTGELFF.

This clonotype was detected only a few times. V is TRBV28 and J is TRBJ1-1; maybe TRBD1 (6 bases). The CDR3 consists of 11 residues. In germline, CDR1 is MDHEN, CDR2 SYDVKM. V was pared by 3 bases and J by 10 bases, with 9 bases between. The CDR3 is CASSFGGGAFF. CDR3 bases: TGTGCCAGCAGTTTTGGAGGGGGAGCTTTCTTT.

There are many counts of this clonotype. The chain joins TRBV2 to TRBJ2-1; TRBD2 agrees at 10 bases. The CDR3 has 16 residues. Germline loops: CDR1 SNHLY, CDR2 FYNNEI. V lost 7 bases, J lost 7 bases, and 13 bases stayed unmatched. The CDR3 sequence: CASIGFGTSDFNEQFF. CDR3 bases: TGTGCCAGCATCGGTTTCGGGACTAGCGATTTTAATGAGCAGTTCTTC.

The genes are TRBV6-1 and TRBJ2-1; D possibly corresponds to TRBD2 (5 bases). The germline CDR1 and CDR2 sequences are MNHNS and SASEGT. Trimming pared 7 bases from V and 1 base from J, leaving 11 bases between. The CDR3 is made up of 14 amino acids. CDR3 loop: CASTAGASYNEQFF. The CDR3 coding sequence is TGTGCCAGCACGGCGGGCGCATCCTACAATGAGCAGTTCTTC.

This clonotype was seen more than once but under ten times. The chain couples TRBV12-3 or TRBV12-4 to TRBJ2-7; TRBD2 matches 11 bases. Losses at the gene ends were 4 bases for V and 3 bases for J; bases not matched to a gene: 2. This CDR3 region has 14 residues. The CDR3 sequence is CASSYGTSGYEQYF. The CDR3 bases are TGTGCCAGCAGTTACGGGACTAGCGGCTACGAGCAGTACTTC.

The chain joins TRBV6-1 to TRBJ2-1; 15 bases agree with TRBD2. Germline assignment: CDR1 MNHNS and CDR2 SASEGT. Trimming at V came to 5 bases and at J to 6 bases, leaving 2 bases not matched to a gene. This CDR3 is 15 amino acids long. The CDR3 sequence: CASSRTSGRVNEQFF. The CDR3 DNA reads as TGTGCCAGCAGTAGGACTAGCGGGAGGGTCAATGAGCAGTTCTTC.

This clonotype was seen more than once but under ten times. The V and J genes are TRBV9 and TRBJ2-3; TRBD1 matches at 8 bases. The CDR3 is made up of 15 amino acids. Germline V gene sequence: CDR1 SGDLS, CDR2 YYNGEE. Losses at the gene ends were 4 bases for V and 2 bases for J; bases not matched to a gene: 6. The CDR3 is CASSSGGSYTDTQYF. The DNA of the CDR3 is TGTGCCAGCAGCTCAGGGGGCTCCTACACAGATACGCAGTATTTT.

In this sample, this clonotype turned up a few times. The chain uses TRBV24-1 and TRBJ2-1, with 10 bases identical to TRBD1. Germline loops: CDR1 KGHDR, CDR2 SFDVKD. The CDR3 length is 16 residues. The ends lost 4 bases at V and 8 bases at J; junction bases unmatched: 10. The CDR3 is CATSDPGQGDYDEQFF. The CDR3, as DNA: TGTGCCACCAGTGACCCCGGACAGGGGGATTATGATGAGCAGTTCTTC.